This TCR beta chain was retrieved from a study of blood T cell repertoires in COVID-19. Whole-study context: Samples came from the United States, Italy and Spain, spanning acute and convalescent COVID-19. In each case, the material was cDNA or gDNA derived from T cells, B-cell-depleted T cells, or PBMCs.

In the authors' workflow: By means of reference gene primer amplification, nucleated cell counts were estimated. Some clones are missing from TCRdb's copy, which holds only in-frame ones; the method was immunoSEQ multiplex PCR. V, J and clone size reflect that table, while D and trimming were determined from the DNA. The sample consists of 280,000 or so clones, roughly 88% of them appearing once. In this sample, this clone turned up a few times. Germline V gene lookup returns CDR1 ENHRY and CDR2 SYGVKD. This CDR3 contains 16 residues. V dropped 3 bases and J dropped 3; count of bases not matched to a gene: 9.

The specimen sequenced was peripheral blood. The origin of this receptor is a man aged 18 to 30 with active or convalescent COVID-19. This chain joins TRBV10-3 and TRBJ1-2; 8 bases map to TRBD1. The CDR3 DNA reads as TGTGCCATCAGTGACCCCGGGGGACAGGTGGACTATGGCTACACCTTC. It yields the protein CAISDPGGQVDYGYTF.